This T cell receptor beta chain was captured in a study of PD-1 blockade in mismatch repair-deficient tumors. This clone was seen once. Its matching antigen is unknown. The germline gives CDR1 MGHRA, CDR2 YSYEKL. The length of the CDR3 is 15 residues. The V and J ends lost 4 bases and 4 bases, in that order; junction bases with no gene match: 8. TCRdb's table, derived via immunoSEQ multiplex PCR, lists solely in-frame clones and lacks some. In the table there are roughly 130,000 clones, around nine tenths of which are singletons. Study results and caveats: After pembrolizumab, tumor-resident clones rose rapidly, then generally contracted before radiologic responses.

This receptor was taken from an adult with mismatch repair-deficient cancer. This sample comprised peripheral blood, obtained 72 weeks after starting pembrolizumab. The chain links TRBV4-1 to TRBJ1-2; TRBD1 aligns across 8 bases. CDR3 DNA: TGCGCCAGCAGCCCGACAGGGGCGGTTTCCTATGGCTACACCTTC. Residues: CASSPTGAVSYGYTF.